This entry lists 8 T cell receptor beta chains sequenced from one sample in a study of tumor and adjacent non-tumor tissue in lung cancer. Three rounds of nested PCR, following a modified ARM-PCR protocol, produced the TCRbeta library. TCRdb recomputed calls from the multiplex PCR reads with MiXCR, one row per CDR3 protein. The sample includes tens of thousands of distinct CDR3 sequences, 75% to 85% of them seen just once. No cell sorting was done before RNA was extracted from the tissue. Distant lung tissue was collected more than 3 cm away from the tumor edge. The sample consisted of distant non-tumor lung tissue. Source of these receptors: a man aged 55 to 70 with non-small cell lung cancer.

This clonotype was observed at least ten times. This sequence joins TRBV5-1 and TRBJ2-7; D gene unclear. Germline V CDR1 and CDR2: SGHRS, YFSETQ. The CDR3 is made up of 14 amino acids. V lost 5 bases to trimming and J lost 7 bases, with 19 bases between them. CDR3 in amino acids: CASSSHLLRGEQYF. The CDR3 DNA follows: TGCGCCAGCAGTTCTCACCTACTCCGTGGTGAGCAGTACTTC.

Worth noting for this clonotype: An end of the junction does not agree with germline; a read error may underlie this. The chain combines TRBV4-1 with TRBJ2-7; no clear D gene. Germline V gene data show CDR1 as MGHRA and CDR2 as YSYEKL. The CDR3 has 15 amino acids. The CDR3 region is CASCQDRHHSYEQYF. The CDR3 nucleotides read TGCGCCAGCTGCCAAGACCGGCACCATTCCTACGAACAGTACTTC.

This clonotype was recorded many times. Germline is not matched at one junction end, which may reflect a read error. The rearrangement joins TRBV5-6 to TRBJ2-7, with D perhaps TRBD1 (5 bases). Germline CDR1 and CDR2: SGHDT and YYEEEE. This CDR3 comprises 11 residues. This CDR3 reads CASSFGQGLDF. CDR3 in DNA: TGTGCCAGCAGCTTCGGCCAGGGCTTGGACTTC.

A remark on this clonotype: The junction does not match germline at one end; this may be a read error. Here the CDR3 reads CANSQDWDPGNAIYF. The CDR3 DNA follows: TGTGCCAACAGCCAAGATTGGGACCCTGGAAACGCCATATATTTT. This chain uses TRBV4-2 with TRBJ1-3, with D perhaps matching TRBD1 (5 bases). Looked up from germline, CDR1 is LGHNA and CDR2 is YNFKEQ. The CDR3 consists of 15 residues.

For this clonotype: Mismatch with germline at one junction end may stem from a read error. The CDR3 DNA follows: TGTGCCAGCAGTCTATCAGGGGGTTATTATAATTCACACCTCCACTTT. It codes for CASSLSGGYYNSHLHF. The gene calls are TRBV12-3 or TRBV12-4 and TRBJ1-6, with 7 bases matching TRBD1. CDR3 size: 16 residues.

Concerning this clonotype: A much bigger clone sits one base away, suggesting this may be a read error. The chain links TRBV20-1 to TRBJ2-7; D is unresolved. Germline CDR1 is DFQATT and CDR2 is SNEGSKA (reference sequence). This CDR3 has 12 amino acids. In DNA, the CDR3 is TGCAGTGCTATCACTTCCCCCTACAAGCAGTACTTC. Encoded protein: CSAITSPYKQYF.

On this clonotype: An end of the junction differs from the germline gene, which may be a read error. The genes are TRBV6-5 and TRBJ1-2, with 7 bases fitting TRBD1. Germline V lookup: CDR1 MNHEY, CDR2 SVGAGI. This CDR3 is built from 15 residues. The CDR3 nucleotides are TGTGCCAACAGTCGACAGGGTGGGAATAGCCATGGCTACACCTTC. Translating gives CANSRQGGNSHGYTF.

The rearrangement joins TRBV6-6 to TRBJ2-3; tentatively, D is TRBD2 (6 bases). The CDR3 extends over 15 amino acids. Germline V gives CDR1 MNHNY, CDR2 SVGAGI (reference sequence). V lost 4 bases, J lost 3 bases, and 14 bases lay in between. The CDR3 loop is CASSFLGGETDTQYF. In DNA form, the CDR3 reads TGTGCCAGCAGTTTCCTCGGGGGAGAGACAGATACGCAGTATTTT.